This T cell receptor beta chain appears in the sequencing data of a study of T cells expressing NK-cell markers. Looking at the study overall: All TCR beta repertoires analysed originated from sorted CD3+CD56+NKG2C+, CD3+CD56+NKG2C- and CD3+CD56-NKG2C+ T cells.

To note about this clonotype: Its antigen is as yet unknown.

TCRdb re-called the 5' RACE reads and gives one entry per CDR3 protein, without DNA. This table lists around 100,000 distinct CDR3 sequences. The CDR3 extends over 12 amino acids. Germline CDR1 reads SQVTM; CDR2 reads ANQGSEA. Overall study findings and caveats: It remained uncertain whether the expanded NKG2C+ T cell clones were specific for HCMV antigens. Dominant NKG2C+ clonotype frequencies of about 1.0-8% of CD8+ T cells were measured in about 6 donors. These same clonotypes (in several donors) also led the CD3+CD56-NKG2C+ fraction.

Sequenced material: blood T cells: a sorted CD56 or NKG2C T cell subset, CD4+ or CD8+ T cells, or bulk PBMC T cells (not recorded which). The sequence derives from a woman aged 18 to 75 in good health. The V gene is TRBV29-1, the J gene TRBJ2-7; TCRdb's D call of TRBD2 is untestable without DNA. CDR3 residues: CSVKAGTYEQYF.